This TCR beta chain was recorded in a study of blood T cells in healthy people across ages. General observations from the study: A strong correlation between TCR beta diversity and naive T cell percentage was seen. With age, beta diversity per million T cells declined roughly linearly, significantly by 30 to 40.

As to this clonotype: The antigen remains undetermined.

Germline V CDR1 and CDR2: SQVTM, ANQGSEA. CDR3 length equals 12 residues. V was trimmed by 5 bases and J by 2 bases, leaving 10 bases between them. PBMCs numbering at least 7 million were isolated per sample. A J-beta primer mix and a sample-barcoded 5' primer were used in a second PCR of about 7 to 12 cycles. TCRdb re-derived calls from the 5' RACE reads in MiXCR, one entry per CDR3 protein. Here the sample spans over 950,000 distinct CDR3 sequences, roughly half being singletons. The sequencing sample was made of blood. The source is a woman aged 55-70 years in good health. The V and J genes are TRBV29-1 and TRBJ2-7, with D perhaps TRBD1 (6 bases). CDR3 amino acids: CSVWTAAYEQYF. The CDR3 DNA follows: TGCAGCGTTTGGACAGCGGCCTACGAGCAGTACTTC.